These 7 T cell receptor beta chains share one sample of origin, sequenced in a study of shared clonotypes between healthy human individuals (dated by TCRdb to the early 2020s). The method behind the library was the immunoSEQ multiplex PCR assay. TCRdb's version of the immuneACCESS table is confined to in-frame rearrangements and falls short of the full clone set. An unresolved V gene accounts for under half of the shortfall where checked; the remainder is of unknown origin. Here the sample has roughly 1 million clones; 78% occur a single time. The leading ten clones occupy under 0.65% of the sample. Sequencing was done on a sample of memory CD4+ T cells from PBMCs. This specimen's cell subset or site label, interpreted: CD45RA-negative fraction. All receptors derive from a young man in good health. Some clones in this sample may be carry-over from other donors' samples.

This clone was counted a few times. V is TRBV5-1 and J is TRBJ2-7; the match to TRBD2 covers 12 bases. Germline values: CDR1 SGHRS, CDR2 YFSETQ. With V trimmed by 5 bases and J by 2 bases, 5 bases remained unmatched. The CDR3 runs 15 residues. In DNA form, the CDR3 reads TGCGCCAGCAGGCGACTAGCGGGAGACCCCTACGAGCAGTACTTC. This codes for CASRRLAGDPYEQYF.

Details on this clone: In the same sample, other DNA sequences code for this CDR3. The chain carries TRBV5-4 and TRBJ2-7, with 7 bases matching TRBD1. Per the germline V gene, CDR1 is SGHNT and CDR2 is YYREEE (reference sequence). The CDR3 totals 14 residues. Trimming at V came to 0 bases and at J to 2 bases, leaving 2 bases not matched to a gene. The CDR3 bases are TGTGCCAGCAGCTTGGGACAGGGCCCCTACGAGCAGTACTTC. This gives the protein CASSLGQGPYEQYF.

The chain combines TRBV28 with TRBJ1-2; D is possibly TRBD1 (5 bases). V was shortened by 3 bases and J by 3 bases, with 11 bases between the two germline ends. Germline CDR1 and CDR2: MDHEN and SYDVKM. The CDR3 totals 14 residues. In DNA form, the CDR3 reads TGTGCCAGCAGTTTGGTCAGGGTGGACTATGGCTACACCTTC. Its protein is CASSLVRVDYGYTF.

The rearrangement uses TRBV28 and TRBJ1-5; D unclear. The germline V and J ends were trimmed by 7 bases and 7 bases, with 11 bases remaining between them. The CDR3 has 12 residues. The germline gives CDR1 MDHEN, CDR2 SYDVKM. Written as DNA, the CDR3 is TGTGCCAGCACCACGCATGGGCAGCCCCAGCATTTT. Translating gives CASTTHGQPQHF.

Here the CDR3 reads CASSSQLGSGGTGELFF. The CDR3 DNA sequence: TGTGCCAGCAGCTCGCAATTGGGTAGCGGGGGCACCGGGGAGCTGTTTTTT. V is TRBV7-3 and J is TRBJ2-2; 9 bases fit TRBD2. The trim removed 4 bases at V and 4 bases at J, leaving 10 bases unmatched. Germline lookup yields CDR1 SGHTA and CDR2 FQGTGA. CDR3 length equals 17 residues.

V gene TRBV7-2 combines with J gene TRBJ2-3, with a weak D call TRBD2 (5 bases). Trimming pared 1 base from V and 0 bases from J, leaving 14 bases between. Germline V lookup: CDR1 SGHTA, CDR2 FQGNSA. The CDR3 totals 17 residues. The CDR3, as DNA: TGTGCCAGCAGCTTAGTTCGGGGTGGTACTAGCACAGATACGCAGTATTTT. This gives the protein CASSLVRGGTSTDTQYF.

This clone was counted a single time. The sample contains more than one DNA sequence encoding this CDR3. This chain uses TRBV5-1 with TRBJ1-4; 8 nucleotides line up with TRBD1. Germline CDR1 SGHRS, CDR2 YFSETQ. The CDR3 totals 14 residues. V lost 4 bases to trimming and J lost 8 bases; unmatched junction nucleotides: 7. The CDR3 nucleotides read TGCGCCAGCAGCCCGGACAGGGAGGGCGAAAAACTGTTTTTT. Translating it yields CASSPDREGEKLFF.